Listed below are T cell receptor beta chains from one sample, sequenced in a study of blood T cell repertoires in COVID-19. Measured with immunoSEQ multiplex PCR; TCRdb has only the in-frame clones, and not every one. The sample lists some 45,000 clones, 75% to 95% occurring once. Sample: peripheral blood. The source of these receptors is a man between 70 and 80 years old with active COVID-19. CDR3s include the opening cysteine and the closing phenylalanine or tryptophan. The D gene is left open where the match is weak. Rows give clone size only sometimes, using once, few, many, or a class for an expanded clone.

cdr3_length	j_call	clone_size	d_call	v_call	cdr3_nt	cdr3_aa
16	TRBJ2-1	-	-	TRBV1	TGCACCAGCAGCCATAATAGCGGGGTTCCCTACAATGAGCAGTTCTTC	CTSSHNSGVPYNEQFF
12	TRBJ2-1	-	TRBD2	TRBV29-1	TGCAGCGTTGAGGGTAGCGGGGTAGATCAGTTCTTC	CSVEGSGVDQFF
15	TRBJ2-3	-	TRBD2	TRBV2	TGTGCCAGCAGTGGCGGGACTAGGAGCACAGATACGCAGTATTTT	CASSGGTRSTDTQYF
17	TRBJ2-1	-	-	TRBV3-1/TRBV3-2	TGTGCCAGCAGCCAAGATAACGGACCCACGGCGGGCAATGAGCAGTTCTTC	CASSQDNGPTAGNEQFF
17	TRBJ2-3	-	TRBD2	TRBV9	TGTGCCAGCAGCGTACAGTCTAGCGGGGGTGTGGCAGATACGCAGTATTTT	CASSVQSSGGVADTQYF
13	TRBJ1-1	-	TRBD1	TRBV7-9	TGTGCCAGCAGCCCACGGGACAGCGCTGAAGCTTTCTTT	CASSPRDSAEAFF
17	TRBJ1-4	-	-	TRBV27	TGTGCCAGCAGTTTAAGCAGGGGAAGTACAACTAATGAAAAACTGTTTTTT	CASSLSRGSTTNEKLFF
15	TRBJ1-1	-	-	TRBV15	TGTGCCACCAGCAGAGTGTTAGCAGGGCTTACTGAAGCTTTCTTT	CATSRVLAGLTEAFF
12	TRBJ1-5	-	-	TRBV7-2	TGTGCCAGCAGCTTCCCTAGACAGCCCCAGCATTTT	CASSFPRQPQHF
14	TRBJ1-1	once	-	TRBV27	TGTGCCAGCAGTATAGGTGGAGGAAACACTGAAGCTTTCTTT	CASSIGGGNTEAFF
15	TRBJ2-1	few	TRBD2	TRBV4-3	TGCGCCAGCAGCCAACCATCGGGGGGGATGAATGAGCAGTTCTTC	CASSQPSGGMNEQFF
13	TRBJ2-7	-	-	TRBV5-1	TGCGCCAGCAGCTTGGAGCTGGGGAGGGAGCAGTACTTC	CASSLELGREQYF
13	TRBJ2-7	-	TRBD2	TRBV10-2	TGCGCCAGCAGGGTCGGGGGGGCCTACGAGCAGTACTTC	CASRVGGAYEQYF
15	TRBJ2-1	-	TRBD2	TRBV20-1	TGCAGTGCTAGTGGGGCTAGCGGTAATTACAATGAGCAGTTCTTC	CSASGASGNYNEQFF
15	TRBJ1-5	few	-	TRBV27	TGTGCCAGCAGCACAACCGGGACAAGCAATCAGCCCCAGCATTTT	CASSTTGTSNQPQHF
14	TRBJ2-1	-	TRBD1	TRBV25-1	TGTGCCAGCAGTCATGGACAGGGGTCGAATGAGCAGTTCTTC	CASSHGQGSNEQFF
15	TRBJ2-7	-	TRBD1	TRBV28	TGTGCCAGCAGTACCTCGGGACAGGGGGCGCGTGAGCAGTACTTC	CASSTSGQGAREQYF
14	TRBJ1-1	-	TRBD1	TRBV2	TGTGCCAGCAGGACCGGGACAGGGGGGACTGAAGCTTTCTTT	CASRTGTGGTEAFF
14	TRBJ1-2	-	-	TRBV6-6	TGTGCCAGCAGAGGGGGGGACTCCAACTATGGCTACACCTTC	CASRGGDSNYGYTF
15	TRBJ2-4	-	-	TRBV27	TGTGCCAGCCAAACCGGGGGACTAGCCAAAAACATTCAGTACTTC	CASQTGGLAKNIQYF
15	TRBJ1-2	-	TRBD1	TRBV2	TGTGCCAGCAGTGCGGGACAGGGATTTAGCTATGGCTACACCTTC	CASSAGQGFSYGYTF
15	TRBJ2-5	-	TRBD1	TRBV24-1	TGTGCCACCAGTGACCGAACAGGGGTAGGGGAGACCCAGTACTTC	CATSDRTGVGETQYF
17	TRBJ2-3	-	-	TRBV7-8	TGTGCCAGCAGCTTAGCGGAAAGACAGCGAAGCACAGATACGCAGTATTTT	CASSLAERQRSTDTQYF
14	TRBJ1-6	-	-	TRBV30	TGTGCCTGGAGTCCTGGACAGAATAATTCACCCCTCCACTTT	CAWSPGQNNSPLHF
16	TRBJ1-5	-	TRBD1	TRBV7-8	TGTGCCAGCAGCGATTTGCCGGGACAGGGTGTTGAGCCCCAGCATTTT	CASSDLPGQGVEPQHF
15	TRBJ2-3	-	-	TRBV11-2	TGTGCCAGCAGCTTAATCAGACTTAGCACAGATACGCAGTATTTT	CASSLIRLSTDTQYF
14	TRBJ2-1	-	-	TRBV14	TGTGCCAGCAGCCAGTTCTACGGGGGTACCGAGCAGTTCTTC	CASSQFYGGTEQFF
16	TRBJ1-4	-	-	TRBV6-6	TGTGCCAGCTCCGCACAGGGTTACATGGGGTATGAAAAACTGTTTTTT	CASSAQGYMGYEKLFF
14	TRBJ1-3	-	-	TRBV6-4	TGTGCCAGCAGGGTCCTTAGCTCTGGAAACACCATATATTTT	CASRVLSSGNTIYF
19	TRBJ2-5	-	TRBD2	TRBV7-2	TGTGCCAGCAGCTTAGAGGCCCTAGCGGGGGCCCCAGGCTGGGAGACCCAGTACTTC	CASSLEALAGAPGWETQYF
13	TRBJ1-1	-	-	TRBV11-3	TGTGCCAGCAGCTTAACAGGGTCGGGTGAAGCTTTCTTT	CASSLTGSGEAFF
16	TRBJ2-2	-	TRBD2	TRBV4-3	TGCGCCAGCAGCCAAGAACTAGCGGCGAACACCGGGGAGCTGTTTTTT	CASSQELAANTGELFF
13	TRBJ2-7	-	-	TRBV6-5	TGTGCCAGCAGGCAAGGGGGCTCCTACGAGCAGTACTTC	CASRQGGSYEQYF
15	TRBJ1-1	-	-	TRBV18	TGTGCCAGCTCACCTGTGGCAGGCAGTCGCACTGAAGCTTTCTTT	CASSPVAGSRTEAFF
17	TRBJ1-2	-	TRBD1	TRBV28	TGTGCCAGCAGTTTATCGTTAGATCGAAAACAGGGGCAAGGCTACACCTTC	CASSLSLDRKQGQGYTF
14	TRBJ2-2	-	-	TRBV9	TGTGCCAGCAGCCTCACAGGGCCCACCGGGGAGCTGTTTTTT	CASSLTGPTGELFF
15	TRBJ2-1	-	TRBD2	TRBV24-1	TGTGCCACCAGTGATCCCGGGACTAGCGGCAATGAGCAGTTCTTC	CATSDPGTSGNEQFF
14	TRBJ2-7	few	TRBD1	TRBV4-2	TGTGCCAGCAGCCCAGGGACAGGGTTGAACGAGCAGTACTTC	CASSPGTGLNEQYF
14	TRBJ1-1	-	-	TRBV5-5	TGTGCCAGCAGCTTGTGGGGGGTAGGCACTGAAGCTTTCTTT	CASSLWGVGTEAFF
18	TRBJ2-5	-	TRBD2	TRBV7-2	TGTGCCAGCAGCCCCCTTAGTTCGACTAGCGGGGGGACGCAGACCCAGTACTTC	CASSPLSSTSGGTQTQYF
16	TRBJ1-6	-	-	TRBV7-8	TGTGCCAGCAGCCCTGGAGCGGGGTTTGATAATTCACCCCTCCACTTT	CASSPGAGFDNSPLHF
12	TRBJ2-3	-	-	TRBV6-1	TGTGCCAGCAGTGAATCGGGGGAGAGGCAGTATTTT	CASSESGERQYF